The rows below give T cell receptor beta chains drawn from one sample of a study of PD-1 blockade in mismatch repair-deficient tumors. Sequenced by immunoSEQ multiplex PCR; TCRdb stores in-frame clones only, minus some. The sample includes approximately 80,000 clones, about 82% of them seen just once. Sequencing was performed on peripheral blood, taken 44 weeks after starting pembrolizumab. The receptors shown here come from an adult with mismatch repair-deficient cancer. Each CDR3 is given without its conserved first and last residue. Fields, in order: J gene, V gene, clone size, CDR3 protein. Only part of the rows carry a size: once, few, many, or a class if the clone is expanded.

>TRBJ2-5|TRBV5-8|-
ASSHLLQGEGETQY
>TRBJ2-7|TRBV30|once
AWSRHPSSYEQY
>TRBJ1-1|TRBV6-5|-
ASSYSRNTEAF
>TRBJ2-7|TRBV2|medium-sized
ASRYGVIEQY
>TRBJ1-2|TRBV6-5|-
ASSNSGTGPVIGYT
>TRBJ2-7|TRBV6-1|few
ASRGGALAYEQY
>TRBJ2-7|TRBV4-1|-
ASSQVDTSYEQY
>TRBJ2-2|TRBV4-3|-
ASSYRVSLTGELF
>TRBJ2-7|TRBV12-5|-
ASGLGGLGAGEQY
>TRBJ2-7|TRBV18|few
ASSPRGSSYEQY
>TRBJ2-3|TRBV25-1|-
ASSHNRGSADTQY
>TRBJ2-1|TRBV6-1|-
ASSERRVSYNEQF
>TRBJ1-1|TRBV7-3|-
ASSSRTGGSSTEAF
>TRBJ2-3|TRBV11-1|-
ASSLGFANTDTQY
>TRBJ1-2|TRBV29-1|-
SVEDLYIDYGYT
>TRBJ2-1|TRBV5-6|-
ASSLGLAGDGEQF
>TRBJ1-1|TRBV6-1|medium-sized
ASSGVTGGYTEAF
>TRBJ2-1|TRBV19|-
ASSKRDGSYNEQF
>TRBJ2-7|TRBV7-8|-
ASSLGARSYEQY
>TRBJ2-7|TRBV4-3|-
ASSQEIRGDEQY
>TRBJ2-5|TRBV7-6|-
ASSLLTEETQY
>TRBJ1-1|TRBV18|-
ASSPRDSQTEAF
>TRBJ2-5|TRBV18|-
ASSRDRQETQY
>TRBJ2-1|TRBV6-6|-
ASKLGPDEQF
>TRBJ1-1|TRBV19|-
ASKAGTLGFATEAF
>TRBJ2-2|TRBV9|-
ASSVSQGGSGELF
>TRBJ2-3|TRBV2|-
ASTPEFTDTQY
>TRBJ1-1|TRBV5-6|-
ASSPQPGTEAF
>TRBJ2-7|TRBV6-1|-
ATHHGQVYEQY
>TRBJ1-2|TRBV19|-
ASSSPGQGRWGYT
>TRBJ2-7|TRBV5-6|-
ASSLAAAPSQY
>TRBJ2-3|TRBV7-9|once
ASSRAMGSTDTQY
>TRBJ2-7|TRBV11-3|-
ASSSGGSSYEQY
>TRBJ1-5|TRBV4-2|-
ASSQGGESNQPQH
>TRBJ2-2|TRBV19|-
ASSIEEDLETGELF
>TRBJ2-6|TRBV11-3|-
ASSAGSSGANVLT
>TRBJ2-1|TRBV4-1|-
ASSPASGSRFEQF
>TRBJ2-7|TRBV18|-
ASSRGLAGGPYEQY
>TRBJ2-7|TRBV4-2|-
ASRGSYEQY
>TRBJ2-3|TRBV7-2|-
ASSAILAGGRDTQY
>TRBJ2-6|TRBV4-1|-
ASSQGQVAGANVLT
>TRBJ1-1|TRBV5-6|-
ASSRAGGLPNTEAF
>TRBJ2-1|TRBV29-1|-
SGRQGHEQF
>TRBJ1-1|TRBV2|-
ASRVEQGRAF
>TRBJ2-2|TRBV7-9|-
ASSLEPGTGELF